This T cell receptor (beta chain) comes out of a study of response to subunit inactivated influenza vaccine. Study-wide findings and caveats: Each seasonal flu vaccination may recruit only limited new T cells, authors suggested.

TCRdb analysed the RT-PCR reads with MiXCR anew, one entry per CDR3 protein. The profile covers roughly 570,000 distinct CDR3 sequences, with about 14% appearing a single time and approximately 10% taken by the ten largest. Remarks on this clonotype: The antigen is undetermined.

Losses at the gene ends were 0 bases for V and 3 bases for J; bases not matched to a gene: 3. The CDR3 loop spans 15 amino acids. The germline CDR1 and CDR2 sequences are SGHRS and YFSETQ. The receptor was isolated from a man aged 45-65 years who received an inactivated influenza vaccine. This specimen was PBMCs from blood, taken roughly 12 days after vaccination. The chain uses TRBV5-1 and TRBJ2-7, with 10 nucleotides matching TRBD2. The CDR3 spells CASSLASGSFYEQYF. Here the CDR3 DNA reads TGCGCCAGCAGCTTGGCTAGCGGGAGTTTCTACGAGCAGTACTTC. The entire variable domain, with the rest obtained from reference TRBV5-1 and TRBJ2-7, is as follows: KAGVTQTPRYLIKTRGQQVTLSCSPISGHRSVSWYQQTPGQGLQFLFEYFSETQRNKGNFPGRFSGRQFSNSRSEMNVSTLELGDSALYLCASSLASGSFYEQYFGPGTRLTVT.